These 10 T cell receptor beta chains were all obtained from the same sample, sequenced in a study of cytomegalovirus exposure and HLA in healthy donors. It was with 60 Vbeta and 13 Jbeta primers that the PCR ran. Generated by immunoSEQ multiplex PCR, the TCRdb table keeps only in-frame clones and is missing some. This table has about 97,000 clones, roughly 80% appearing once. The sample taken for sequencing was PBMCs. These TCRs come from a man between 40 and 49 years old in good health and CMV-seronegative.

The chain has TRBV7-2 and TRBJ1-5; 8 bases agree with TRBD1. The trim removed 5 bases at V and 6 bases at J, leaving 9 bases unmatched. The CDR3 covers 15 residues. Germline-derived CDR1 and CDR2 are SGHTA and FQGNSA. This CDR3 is CASSMRTGQGQPQHF. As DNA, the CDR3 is TGTGCCAGCAGCATGAGGACAGGGCAGGGTCAGCCCCAGCATTTT.

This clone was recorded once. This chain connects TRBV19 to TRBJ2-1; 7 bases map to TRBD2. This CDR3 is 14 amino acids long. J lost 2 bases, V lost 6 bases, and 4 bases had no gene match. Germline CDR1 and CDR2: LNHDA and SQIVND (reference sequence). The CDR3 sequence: CASRALAAYNEQFF. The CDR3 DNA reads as TGTGCCAGTAGGGCGCTAGCGGCCTACAATGAGCAGTTCTTC.

The CDR3 sequence is CASSQTGTGSTIYF. CDR3 nucleotides: TGTGCCAGCAGTCAAACCGGGACAGGGAGCACCATATATTTT. This rearrangement joins TRBV6-5 to TRBJ1-3; 9 bases agree with TRBD1. The CDR3 runs to 14 residues. J lost 9 bases, V lost 5 bases, and 8 bases had no gene match. Germline assignment: CDR1 MNHEY and CDR2 SVGAGI.

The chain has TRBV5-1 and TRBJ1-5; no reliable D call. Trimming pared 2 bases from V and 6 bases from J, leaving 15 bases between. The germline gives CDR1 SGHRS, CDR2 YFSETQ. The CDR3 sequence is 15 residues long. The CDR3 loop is CASSFLGATGQPQHF. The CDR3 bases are TGCGCCAGCAGCTTTCTCGGAGCGACGGGTCAGCCCCAGCATTTT.

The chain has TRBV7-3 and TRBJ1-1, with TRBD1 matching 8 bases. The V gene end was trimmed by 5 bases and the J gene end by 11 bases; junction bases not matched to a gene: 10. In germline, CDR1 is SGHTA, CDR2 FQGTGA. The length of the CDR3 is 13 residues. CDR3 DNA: TGTGCCAGCAGCCGCGCGCGGACAGGGAAGGCTTTCTTT. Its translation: CASSRARTGKAFF.

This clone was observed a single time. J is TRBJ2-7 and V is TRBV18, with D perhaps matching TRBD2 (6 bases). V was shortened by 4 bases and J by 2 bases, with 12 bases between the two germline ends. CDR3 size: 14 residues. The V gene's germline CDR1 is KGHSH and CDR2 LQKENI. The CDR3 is CASSRFGEAYEQYF. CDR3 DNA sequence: TGTGCCAGCTCACGTTTCGGGGAGGCCTACGAGCAGTACTTC. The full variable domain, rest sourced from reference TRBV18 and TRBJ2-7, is NAGVMQNPRHLVRRRGQEARLRCSPMKGHSHVYWYRQLPEEGLKFMVYLQKENIIDESGMPKERFSAEFPKEGPSILRIQQVVRGDSAAYFCASSRFGEAYEQYFGPGTRLTVT.

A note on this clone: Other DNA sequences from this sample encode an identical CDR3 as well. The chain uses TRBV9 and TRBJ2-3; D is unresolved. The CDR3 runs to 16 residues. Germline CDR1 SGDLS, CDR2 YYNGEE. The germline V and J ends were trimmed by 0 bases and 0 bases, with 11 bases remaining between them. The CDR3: CASSVATVPSTDTQYF. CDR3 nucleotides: TGTGCCAGCAGCGTAGCAACAGTCCCTAGCACAGATACGCAGTATTTT. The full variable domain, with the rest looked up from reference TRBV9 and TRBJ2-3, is DSGVTQTPKHLITATGQRVTLRCSPRSGDLSVYWYQQSLDQGLQFLIQYYNGEERAKGNILERFSAQQFPDLHSELNLSSLELGDSALYFCASSVATVPSTDTQYFGPGTRLTVL.

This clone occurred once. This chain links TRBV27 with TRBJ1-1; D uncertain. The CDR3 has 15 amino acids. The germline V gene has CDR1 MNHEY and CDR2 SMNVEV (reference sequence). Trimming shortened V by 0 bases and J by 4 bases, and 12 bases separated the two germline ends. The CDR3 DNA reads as TGTGCCAGCAGTTTATCGGGAGGGCCTGGCACTGAAGCTTTCTTT. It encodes CASSLSGGPGTEAFF.

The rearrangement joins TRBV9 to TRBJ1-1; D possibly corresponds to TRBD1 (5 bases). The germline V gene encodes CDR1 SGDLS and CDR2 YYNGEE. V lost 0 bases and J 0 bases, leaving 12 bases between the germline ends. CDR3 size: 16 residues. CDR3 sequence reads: CASSVGARGLNTEAFF. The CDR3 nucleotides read TGTGCCAGCAGCGTAGGGGCAAGGGGCTTGAACACTGAAGCTTTCTTT.

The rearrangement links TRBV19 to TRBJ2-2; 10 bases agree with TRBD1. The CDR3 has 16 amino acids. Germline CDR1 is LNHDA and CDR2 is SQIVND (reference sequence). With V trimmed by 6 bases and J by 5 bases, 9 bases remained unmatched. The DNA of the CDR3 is TGTGCCAGTAGCATTAAGAGGGACAGGGGAACCGGGGAGCTGTTTTTT. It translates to CASSIKRDRGTGELFF.